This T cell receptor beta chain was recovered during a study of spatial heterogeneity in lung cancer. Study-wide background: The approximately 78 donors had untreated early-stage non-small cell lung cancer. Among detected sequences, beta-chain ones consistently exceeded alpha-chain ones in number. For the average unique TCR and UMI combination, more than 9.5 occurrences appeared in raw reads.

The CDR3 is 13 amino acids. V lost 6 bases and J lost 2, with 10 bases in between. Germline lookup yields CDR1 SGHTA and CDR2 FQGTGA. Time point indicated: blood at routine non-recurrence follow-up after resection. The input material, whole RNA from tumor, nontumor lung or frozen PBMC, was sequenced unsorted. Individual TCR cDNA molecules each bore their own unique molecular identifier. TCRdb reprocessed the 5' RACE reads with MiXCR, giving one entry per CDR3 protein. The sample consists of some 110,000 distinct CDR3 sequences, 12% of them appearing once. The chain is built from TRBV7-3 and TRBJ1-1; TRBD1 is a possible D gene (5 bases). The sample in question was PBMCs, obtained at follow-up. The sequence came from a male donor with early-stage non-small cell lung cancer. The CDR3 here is CASRSRANTEAFF. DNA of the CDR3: TGTGCCAGCAGGAGCAGGGCTAACACTGAAGCTTTCTTT.